Below, 25 T cell receptor beta chains from the same sample are listed, as sequenced in a study of cytomegalovirus exposure and HLA in healthy donors (dated by TCRdb to the late 2010s). To prepare the library, the immunoSEQ multiplex PCR assay was applied. For the multiplex PCR, a mixture combining 60 forward primers for TCR Vbeta segments and 13 reverse primers for TCR Jbeta segments was used. TCRdb provides this immuneACCESS table in a form limited to in-frame rearrangements. Some clones are lacking; in checked studies, under half of them reflect an unresolved V gene, and why the rest are absent is not known. Across this sample there are about 150,000 clones, with roughly 70% seen only once. The ten largest clonotypes hold approximately 3% of the sample. Sequencing was performed on PBMCs. The receptor set was obtained from a male donor in good health and CMV-seronegative.

This clone appeared a few times. This chain joins TRBV4-1 and TRBJ1-4, with TRBD1 identical over 9 bases. Looked up from germline, CDR1 is MGHRA and CDR2 is YSYEKL. Trimming removed 0 bases from V and 8 bases from J; junction bases left unmatched: 7. The CDR3 runs 16 residues. In DNA form, the CDR3 reads TGCGCCAGCAGCCAAGAAGCACAGGGGGCTATGGAAAAACTGTTTTTT. This gives the protein CASSQEAQGAMEKLFF.

In this sample, this clone turned up a few times. The V and J genes are TRBV30 and TRBJ1-4; D is ambiguous. V was cut by 2 bases and J by 7 bases, with 17 bases left in between. The CDR3 spans 15 residues. Germline V gene sequence: CDR1 GTSNPN, CDR2 SVGIG (reference sequence). The CDR3: CAWSPPGDLAEKLFF. The CDR3 coding sequence is TGTGCCTGGAGTCCCCCCGGGGATCTGGCTGAAAAACTGTTTTTT.

The rearrangement links TRBV7-7 to TRBJ2-7; 14 bases are a match to TRBD2. Trimming removed 5 bases from V and 2 bases from J; junction bases left unmatched: 2. The CDR3 consists of 15 residues. The germline V gene has CDR1 SSHAT and CDR2 FNYEAQ (reference sequence). The CDR3 DNA sequence: TGTGCCAGCAGCACGGGACTAGCGGGAGCCTACGAGCAGTACTTC. Translated: CASSTGLAGAYEQYF.

This clone was seen only a few times. The CDR3 DNA reads as TGTGCCAGCAGCTCCGGACAGGGCCACTATGGCTACACCTTC. Protein: CASSSGQGHYGYTF. The chain has TRBV11-2 and TRBJ1-2, with TRBD1 identical over 8 bases. The CDR3 contains 14 residues. CDR1 is SGHAT, CDR2 FQNNGV, per germline. Trimming cost V 4 bases and J 3 bases; bases outside gene matches: 4.

This chain joins TRBV6-1 and TRBJ2-7, with D possibly being TRBD2 (7 bases). The germline V and J ends were trimmed by 5 bases and 6 bases, with 14 bases remaining between them. The CDR3 is 13 amino acids. Looked up from germline, CDR1 is MNHNS and CDR2 is SASEGT. The CDR3, as DNA: TGTGCCAGCAGTAGGGGGGGCCGGGGCGAGCAGTACTTC. Amino acid sequence: CASSRGGRGEQYF.

The chain combines TRBV19 with TRBJ1-5; D ambiguous. The germline V and J ends were trimmed by 2 bases and 2 bases, with 10 bases remaining between them. Germline V gives CDR1 LNHDA, CDR2 SQIVND (reference sequence). This CDR3 comprises 15 residues. Here the CDR3 DNA reads TGTGCCAGTAGTATACGCGGGATTGGCAATCAGCCCCAGCATTTT. It specifies CASSIRGIGNQPQHF. Variable domain in full (rest from reference TRBV19 and TRBJ1-5): DGGITQSPKYLFRKEGQNVTLSCEQNLNHDAMYWYRQDPGQGLRLIYYSQIVNDFQKGDIAEGYSVSREKKESFPLTVTSAQKNPTAFYLCASSIRGIGNQPQHFGDGTRLSIL.

This sequence joins TRBV19 and TRBJ2-7; 7 positions agree with TRBD2. The V gene's germline CDR1 is LNHDA and CDR2 SQIVND (reference sequence). Trimming cost V 2 bases and J 2 bases; bases outside gene matches: 6. CDR3 size: 15 residues. The CDR3 sequence: CASSIIRGEPYEQYF. DNA for the CDR3: TGTGCCAGTAGTATAATCCGGGGGGAACCCTACGAGCAGTACTTC.

The rearrangement uses TRBV19 and TRBJ1-3, with 9 nucleotides matching TRBD1. Germline CDR1 and CDR2: LNHDA and SQIVND (reference sequence). This CDR3 has 14 amino acids. DNA of the CDR3: TGTGTCACCATGACAGGGGGCTCTGGAAACACCATATATTTT. As protein: CVTMTGGSGNTIYF.

The DNA of the CDR3 is TGTGCCAGTAGTATAGATGCAGGGGGCATCGCAGATACGCAGTATTTT. Translated: CASSIDAGGIADTQYF. The chain recombines TRBV19 with TRBJ2-3; 8 positions match TRBD1. Germline CDR1 is LNHDA and CDR2 is SQIVND (reference sequence). This CDR3 spans 16 amino acids. V gave up 0 bases and J gave up 4 bases; unmatched junction bases: 6.

The chain recombines TRBV19 with TRBJ2-1; D possibly corresponds to TRBD2 (6 bases). V dropped 9 bases and J dropped 0 bases, with 15 bases sitting between them. Germline values: CDR1 LNHDA, CDR2 SQIVND (reference sequence). The CDR3 contains 15 residues. The CDR3 protein is CASRPGDSSYNEQFF. For the CDR3, the DNA is TGTGCCAGCCGTCCGGGGGATAGCTCCTACAATGAGCAGTTCTTC.

The CDR3 nucleotides read TGTGCCAGCAGTTTGCAGTTTAATTCACCCCTCCACTTT. It codes for CASSLQFNSPLHF. The chain uses TRBV28 and TRBJ1-6; D remains ambiguous. The CDR3 extends over 13 amino acids. Germline CDR1 MDHEN, CDR2 SYDVKM. Trimming removed 3 bases from V and 6 bases from J, with 6 bases in between.

V usage is TRBV2 and J usage is TRBJ2-2; 11 positions match TRBD2. This CDR3 is built from 15 residues. Germline V lookup: CDR1 SNHLY, CDR2 FYNNEI. The V and J ends lost 4 bases and 6 bases, in that order; junction bases with no gene match: 4. The CDR3 DNA reads as TGTGCCAGCAGTGTAACTAGCGGGAGTGCCGGGGAGCTGTTTTTT. As protein: CASSVTSGSAGELFF.

The genes are TRBV2 and TRBJ2-1, with a tentative D call TRBD2 (6 bases). Germline-derived CDR1 and CDR2 are SNHLY and FYNNEI. The V end lost 8 bases, the J end lost 5 bases, and 16 bases lay between the germline ends. CDR3 length equals 14 residues. The CDR3 DNA reads as TGTGCCAGCGGCCGGGAGTCGGGGGACAATGAGCAGTTCTTC. Amino acids: CASGRESGDNEQFF.

This clone has more than one count but fewer than ten. The rearrangement links TRBV11-2 to TRBJ1-3; D is uncertain. Germline values: CDR1 SGHAT, CDR2 FQNNGV. The CDR3 loop spans 16 amino acids. Trimming took 5 bases from V and 3 from J, leaving 17 bases between them. In DNA form, the CDR3 reads TGTGCCAGCAGCCCACCCCCCAAGACGGGTGGAAACACCATATATTTT. Translating gives CASSPPPKTGGNTIYF. The full variable domain, in which reference TRBV11-2 and TRBJ1-3 provide the parts outside the CDR3, is EAGVAQSPRYKIIEKRQSVAFWCNPISGHATLYWYQQILGQGPKLLIQFQNNGVVDDSQLPKDRFSAERLKGVDSTLKIQPAKLEDSAVYLCASSPPPKTGGNTIYFGEGSWLTVV.

The chain links TRBV7-3 to TRBJ2-7; 7 bases are a match to TRBD2. The CDR3 sequence is 15 residues long. With 5 bases clipped from V and 3 bases from J, the junction kept 10 bases outside the gene matches. Germline assignment: CDR1 SGHTA and CDR2 FQGTGA. CDR3 DNA: TGTGCCAGCAGCCCCGGGGGGTTTATGGGCTACGAGCAGTACTTC. Its translation is CASSPGGFMGYEQYF.

This rearrangement joins TRBV28 to TRBJ1-3; TRBD1 agrees at 7 bases. Germline V CDR1 and CDR2: MDHEN, SYDVKM. J lost 0 bases, V lost 6 bases, and 11 bases had no gene match. The CDR3 covers 17 residues. The CDR3 sequence is CASSLRPGQNSGNTIYF. CDR3 nucleotides: TGTGCCAGCAGCTTGCGTCCGGGACAGAACTCTGGAAACACCATATATTTT.

V is TRBV2 and J is TRBJ1-1; tentatively, D is TRBD1 (5 bases). CDR3 length equals 10 residues. Germline assignment: CDR1 SNHLY and CDR2 FYNNEI. Trimming removed 5 bases from V and 13 bases from J, with 11 bases in between. The CDR3 nucleotides read TGTGCCAGCAGTACCTACAGGAATTTCTTT. Protein: CASSTYRNFF. Filled out from reference TRBV2 and TRBJ1-1, the complete variable domain reads EPEVTQTPSHQVTQMGQEVILRCVPISNHLYFYWYRQILGQKVEFLVSFYNNEISEKSEIFDDQFSVERPDGSNFTLKIRSTKLEDSAMYFCASSTYRNFFGQGTRLTVV.

V and J are TRBV7-2 and TRBJ1-5; TRBD1 matches 8 bases. The trim removed 5 bases at V and 4 bases at J, leaving 10 bases unmatched. The germline V gene has CDR1 SGHTA and CDR2 FQGNSA. The CDR3 consists of 16 residues. CDR3 sequence reads: CASSIRTGNLNQPQHF. The CDR3 coding sequence is TGTGCCAGCAGCATAAGGACAGGGAATCTTAATCAGCCCCAGCATTTT.

The chain uses TRBV2 and TRBJ2-1, with TRBD2 identical over 9 bases. Germline lookup yields CDR1 SNHLY and CDR2 FYNNEI. The CDR3 totals 16 residues. The ends lost 4 bases at V and 6 bases at J; junction bases unmatched: 10. In DNA form, the CDR3 reads TGTGCCAGCAGTGGATTTCTGACTAGCGGCAGCAATGAGCAGTTCTTC. It is translated as CASSGFLTSGSNEQFF.

The chain couples TRBV29-1 to TRBJ1-2; a possible D gene is TRBD1 (5 bases). Germline V lookup: CDR1 SQVTM, CDR2 ANQGSEA. V was pared by 0 bases and J by 8 bases, with 16 bases between. The CDR3 runs to 14 residues. The CDR3 sequence is CSVEEVGGLRGYTF. The CDR3 DNA sequence: TGCAGCGTTGAAGAGGTTGGGGGGTTGCGCGGCTACACCTTC. Full variable domain (missing parts from reference TRBV29-1 and TRBJ1-2): SAVISQKPSRDICQRGTSLTIQCQVDSQVTMMFWYRQQPGQSLTLIATANQGSEATYESGFVIDKFPISRPNLTFSTLTVSNMSPEDSSIYLCSVEEVGGLRGYTFGSGTRLTVV.

V is TRBV14 and J is TRBJ2-5, with 7 bases lining up with TRBD1. This CDR3 has 13 residues. CDR1 is SGHDN and CDR2 is FVKESK in the germline V gene. Trimming took 5 bases from V and 0 from J; bases not matched to a gene: 0. The CDR3 protein is CASSDRDQETQYF. The CDR3 DNA sequence: TGTGCCAGCAGCGACAGGGACCAAGAGACCCAGTACTTC.

In DNA, the CDR3 is TGTGCCAGCAGCTCCCGACTAGCGGGGGGCCGGAGGTACAATGAGCAGTTCTTC. Translation: CASSSRLAGGRRYNEQFF. This sequence joins TRBV7-9 and TRBJ2-1; 13 bases align to TRBD2. V lost 4 bases, J lost 4 bases, and 10 bases stayed unmatched. The CDR3 is made up of 18 amino acids. Germline V lookup: CDR1 SEHNR, CDR2 FQNEAQ (reference sequence).

This chain connects TRBV30 to TRBJ1-1; no firm D call. The CDR3 extends over 17 amino acids. From germline, CDR1 is GTSNPN and CDR2 SVGIG (reference sequence). V was cut by 0 bases and J by 5 bases, with 22 bases left in between. The CDR3 reads CAWSVRIWRAQDTEAFF. The DNA of the CDR3 is TGTGCCTGGAGTGTTAGAATTTGGAGGGCTCAGGATACTGAAGCTTTCTTT.

The gene calls are TRBV6-6 and TRBJ1-1; D uncertain. Germline V gives CDR1 MNHNY, CDR2 SVGAGI (reference sequence). The CDR3 has 13 amino acids. V was trimmed by 6 bases and J by 2 bases, leaving 10 bases between them. In nucleotides, the CDR3 is TGTGCCAGCAGCTCCGACACAAACACTGAAGCTTTCTTT. This gives the protein CASSSDTNTEAFF.

The rearrangement links TRBV7-2 to TRBJ2-7; TRBD2 might be the D (5 bases). Germline assignment: CDR1 SGHTA and CDR2 FQGNSA. V lost 6 bases and J lost 3, with 15 bases in between. This CDR3 comprises 14 residues. CDR3 sequence: CASSRGREVYEQYF. In nucleotides, the CDR3 is TGTGCCAGCAGTCGGGGAAGGGAAGTCTACGAGCAGTACTTC.